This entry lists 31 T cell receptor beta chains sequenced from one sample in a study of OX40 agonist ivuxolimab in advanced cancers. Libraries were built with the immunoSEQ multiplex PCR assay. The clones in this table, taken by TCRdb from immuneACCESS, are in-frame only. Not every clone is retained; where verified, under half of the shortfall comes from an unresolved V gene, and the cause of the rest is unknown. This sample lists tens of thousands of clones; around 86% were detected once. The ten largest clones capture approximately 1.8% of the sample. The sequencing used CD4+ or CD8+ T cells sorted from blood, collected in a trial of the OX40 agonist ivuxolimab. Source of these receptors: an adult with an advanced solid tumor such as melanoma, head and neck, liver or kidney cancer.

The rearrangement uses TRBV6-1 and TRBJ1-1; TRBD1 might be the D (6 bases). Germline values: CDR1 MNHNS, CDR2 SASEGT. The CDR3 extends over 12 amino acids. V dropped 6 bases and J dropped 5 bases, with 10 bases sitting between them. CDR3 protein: CASRRGETEAFF. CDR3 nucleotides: TGTGCCAGCAGGAGGGGGGAGACTGAAGCTTTCTTT.

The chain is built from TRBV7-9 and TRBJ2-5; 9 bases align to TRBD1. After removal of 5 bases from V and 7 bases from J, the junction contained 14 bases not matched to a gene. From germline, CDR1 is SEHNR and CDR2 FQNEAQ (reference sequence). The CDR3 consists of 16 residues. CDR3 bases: TGTGCCAGCAGCCAAACGGGGGACAGGGTGTCCGGGACCCAGTACTTC. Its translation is CASSQTGDRVSGTQYF. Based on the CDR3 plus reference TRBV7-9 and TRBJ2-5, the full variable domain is DTGVSQNPRHKITKRGQNVTFRCDPISEHNRLYWYRQTLGQGPEFLTYFQNEAQLEKSRLLSDRFSAERPKGSFSTLEIQRTEQGDSAMYLCASSQTGDRVSGTQYFGPGTRLLVL.

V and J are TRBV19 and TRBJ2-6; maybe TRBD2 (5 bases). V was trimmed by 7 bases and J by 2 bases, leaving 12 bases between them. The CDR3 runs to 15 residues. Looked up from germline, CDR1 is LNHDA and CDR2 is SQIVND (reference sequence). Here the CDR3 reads CASKWTGTGANVLTF. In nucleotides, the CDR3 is TGTGCCAGTAAGTGGACGGGGACTGGGGCCAACGTCCTGACTTTC.

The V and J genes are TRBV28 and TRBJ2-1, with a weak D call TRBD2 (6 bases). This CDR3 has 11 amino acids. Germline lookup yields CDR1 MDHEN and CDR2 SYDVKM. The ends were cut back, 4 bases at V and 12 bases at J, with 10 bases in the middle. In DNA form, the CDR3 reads TGTGCCAGCAGTTGGGAGGTACGGCAGTTCTTC. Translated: CASSWEVRQFF.

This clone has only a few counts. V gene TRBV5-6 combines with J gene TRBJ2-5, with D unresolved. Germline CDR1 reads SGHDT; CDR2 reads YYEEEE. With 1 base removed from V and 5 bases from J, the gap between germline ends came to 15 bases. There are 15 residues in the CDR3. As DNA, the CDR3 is TGTGCCAGCAGCTTGTCTCGAATTGTCCCGGAGACCCAGTACTTC. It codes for CASSLSRIVPETQYF.

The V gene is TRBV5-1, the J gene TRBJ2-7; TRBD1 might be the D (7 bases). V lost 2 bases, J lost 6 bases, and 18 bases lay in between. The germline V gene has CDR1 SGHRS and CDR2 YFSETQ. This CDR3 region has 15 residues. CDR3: CASSLSPRGDSEQYV. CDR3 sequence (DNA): TGCGCCAGCAGCTTAAGTCCCAGGGGGGATTCCGAGCAGTACGTC.

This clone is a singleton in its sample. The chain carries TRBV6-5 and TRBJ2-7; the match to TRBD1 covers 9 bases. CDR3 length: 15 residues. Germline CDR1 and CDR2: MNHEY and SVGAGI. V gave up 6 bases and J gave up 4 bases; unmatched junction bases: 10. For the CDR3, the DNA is TGTGCCAGCAGGGGGGACAGGGCCTCTGGGTACGAGCAGTACGTC. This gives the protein CASRGDRASGYEQYV.

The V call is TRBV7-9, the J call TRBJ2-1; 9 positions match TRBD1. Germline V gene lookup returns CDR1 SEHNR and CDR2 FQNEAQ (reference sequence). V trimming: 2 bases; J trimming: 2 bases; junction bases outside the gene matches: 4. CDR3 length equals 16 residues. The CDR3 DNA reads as TGTGCCAGCAGCTTAAGACAGGGGGTGGCCTACAATGAGCAGTTCTTC. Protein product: CASSLRQGVAYNEQFF. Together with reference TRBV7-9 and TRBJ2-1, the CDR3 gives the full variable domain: DTGVSQNPRHKITKRGQNVTFRCDPISEHNRLYWYRQTLGQGPEFLTYFQNEAQLEKSRLLSDRFSAERPKGSFSTLEIQRTEQGDSAMYLCASSLRQGVAYNEQFFGPGTRLTVL.

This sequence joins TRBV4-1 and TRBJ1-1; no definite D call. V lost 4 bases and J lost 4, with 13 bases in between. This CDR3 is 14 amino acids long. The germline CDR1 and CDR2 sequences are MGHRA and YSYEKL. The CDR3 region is CASSLSLRRTEAFF. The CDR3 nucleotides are TGCGCCAGCAGCCTCTCCCTCCGACGCACTGAAGCTTTCTTT.

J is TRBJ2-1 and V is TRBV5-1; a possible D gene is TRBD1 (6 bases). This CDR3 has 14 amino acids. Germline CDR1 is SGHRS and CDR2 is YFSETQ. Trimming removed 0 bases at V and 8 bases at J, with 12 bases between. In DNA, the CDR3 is TGCGCCAGCAGCTTGGACAGGGTATTCGATGAGCAGTTCTTC. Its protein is CASSLDRVFDEQFF. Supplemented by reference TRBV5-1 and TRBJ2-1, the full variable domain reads KAGVTQTPRYLIKTRGQQVTLSCSPISGHRSVSWYQQTPGQGLQFLFEYFSETQRNKGNFPGRFSGRQFSNSRSEMNVSTLELGDSALYLCASSLDRVFDEQFFGPGTRLTVL.

CDR3 coding DNA: TGCGCCAGCAGCCATAATTCCGGGACAGGGAAAAATGAGCAGTTCTTC. Its protein product is CASSHNSGTGKNEQFF. V is TRBV4-3 and J is TRBJ2-1, with 9 bases lining up with TRBD1. J gave up 7 bases and V 3 bases, and 10 bases lay outside the gene matches. This CDR3 comprises 16 residues. Germline values: CDR1 LGHNA, CDR2 YSLEER.

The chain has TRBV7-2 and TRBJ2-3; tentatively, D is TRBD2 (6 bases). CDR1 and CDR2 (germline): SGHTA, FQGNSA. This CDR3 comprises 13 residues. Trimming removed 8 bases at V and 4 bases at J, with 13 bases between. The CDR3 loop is CASLRPSADTQYF. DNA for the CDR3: TGTGCCAGCCTAAGACCTAGCGCAGATACGCAGTATTTT.

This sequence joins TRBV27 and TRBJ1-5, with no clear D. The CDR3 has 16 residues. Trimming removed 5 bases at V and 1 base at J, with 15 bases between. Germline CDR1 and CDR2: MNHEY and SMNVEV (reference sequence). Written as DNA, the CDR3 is TGTGCCAGCAGTCCCAAGACATCGATAAGCAATCAGCCCCAGCATTTT. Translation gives CASSPKTSISNQPQHF.

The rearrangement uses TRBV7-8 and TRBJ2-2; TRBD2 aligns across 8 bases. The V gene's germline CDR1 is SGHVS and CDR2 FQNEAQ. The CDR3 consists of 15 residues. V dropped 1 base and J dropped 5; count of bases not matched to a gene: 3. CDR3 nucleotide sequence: TGTGCCAGCAGCTTAGGGCGGGGGGAGACCGGGGAGCTGTTTTTT. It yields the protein CASSLGRGETGELFF. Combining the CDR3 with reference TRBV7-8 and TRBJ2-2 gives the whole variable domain GAGVSQSPRYKVAKRGQDVALRCDPISGHVSLFWYQQALGQGPEFLTYFQNEAQLDKSGLPSDRFFAERPEGSVSTLKIQRTQQEDSAVYLCASSLGRGETGELFFGEGSRLTVL.

The CDR3 here is CASSSRTGITEAFF. CDR3 nucleotides: TGTGCCAGCAGTTCCAGAACAGGGATTACTGAAGCTTTCTTT. The V and J genes are TRBV7-8 and TRBJ1-1; D perhaps matches TRBD1 (6 bases). The germline V gene has CDR1 SGHVS and CDR2 FQNEAQ. The CDR3 has 14 residues. Trimming left V 6 bases short and J 5 bases short, with 16 bases between.

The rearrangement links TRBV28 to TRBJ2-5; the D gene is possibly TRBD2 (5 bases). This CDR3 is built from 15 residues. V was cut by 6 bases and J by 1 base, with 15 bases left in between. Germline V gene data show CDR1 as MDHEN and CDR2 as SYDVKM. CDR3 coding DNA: TGTGCCAGCAGGGCCCCCGGGGTCGGCCAAGAGACCCAGTACTTC. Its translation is CASRAPGVGQETQYF.

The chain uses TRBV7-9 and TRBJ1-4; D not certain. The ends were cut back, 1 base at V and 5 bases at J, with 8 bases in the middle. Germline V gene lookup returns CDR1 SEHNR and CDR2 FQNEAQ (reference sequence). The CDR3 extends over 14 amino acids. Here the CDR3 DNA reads TGTGCCAGCAGCTTAGAGGGAGGGAATGAAAAACTGTTTTTT. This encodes CASSLEGGNEKLFF. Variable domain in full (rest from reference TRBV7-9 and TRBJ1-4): DTGVSQNPRHKITKRGQNVTFRCDPISEHNRLYWYRQTLGQGPEFLTYFQNEAQLEKSRLLSDRFSAERPKGSFSTLEIQRTEQGDSAMYLCASSLEGGNEKLFFGSGTQLSVL.

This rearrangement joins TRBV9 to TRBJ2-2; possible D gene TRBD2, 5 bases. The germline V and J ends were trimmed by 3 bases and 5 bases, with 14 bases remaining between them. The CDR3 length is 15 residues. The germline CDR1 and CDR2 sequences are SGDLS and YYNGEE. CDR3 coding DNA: TGTGCCAGCAGCGCTGGGTGGGGAGTTACCGGGGAGCTGTTTTTT. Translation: CASSAGWGVTGELFF. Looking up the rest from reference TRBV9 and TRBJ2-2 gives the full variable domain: DSGVTQTPKHLITATGQRVTLRCSPRSGDLSVYWYQQSLDQGLQFLIQYYNGEERAKGNILERFSAQQFPDLHSELNLSSLELGDSALYFCASSAGWGVTGELFFGEGSRLTVL.

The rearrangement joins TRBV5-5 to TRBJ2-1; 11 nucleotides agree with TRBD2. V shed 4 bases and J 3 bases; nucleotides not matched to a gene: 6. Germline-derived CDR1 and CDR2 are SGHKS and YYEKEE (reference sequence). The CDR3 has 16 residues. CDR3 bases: TGTGCCAGCAGCGTAGTCGGGACTAGCGGCTACAATGAGCAGTTCTTC. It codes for CASSVVGTSGYNEQFF.

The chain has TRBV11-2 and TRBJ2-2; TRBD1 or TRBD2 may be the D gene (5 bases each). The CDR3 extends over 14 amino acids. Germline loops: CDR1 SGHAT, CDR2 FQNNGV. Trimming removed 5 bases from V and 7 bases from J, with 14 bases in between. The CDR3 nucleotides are TGTGCCAGCAGCCTAAACCGTGGGGGCGGGGAGCTGTTTTTT. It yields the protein CASSLNRGGGELFF.

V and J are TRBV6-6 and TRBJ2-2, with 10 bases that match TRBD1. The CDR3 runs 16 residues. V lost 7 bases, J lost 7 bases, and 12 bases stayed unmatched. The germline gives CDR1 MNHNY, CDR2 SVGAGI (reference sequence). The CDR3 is CASITPGQGFDGELFF. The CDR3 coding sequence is TGTGCCAGCATCACCCCGGGACAGGGGTTCGACGGGGAGCTGTTTTTT.

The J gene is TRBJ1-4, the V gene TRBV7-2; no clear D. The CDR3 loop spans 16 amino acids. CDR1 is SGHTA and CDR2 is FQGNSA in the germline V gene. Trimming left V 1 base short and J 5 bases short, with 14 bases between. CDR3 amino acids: CASSLGMVGRNEKLFF. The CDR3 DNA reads TGTGCCAGCAGCTTAGGGATGGTTGGTAGGAATGAAAAACTGTTTTTT.

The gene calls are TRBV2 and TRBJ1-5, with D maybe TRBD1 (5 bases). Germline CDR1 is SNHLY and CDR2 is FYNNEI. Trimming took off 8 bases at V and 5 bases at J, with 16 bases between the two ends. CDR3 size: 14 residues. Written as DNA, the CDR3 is TGTGCCAGCGGGTCAGCGACAGACTATCAGCCCCAGCATTTT. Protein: CASGSATDYQPQHF.

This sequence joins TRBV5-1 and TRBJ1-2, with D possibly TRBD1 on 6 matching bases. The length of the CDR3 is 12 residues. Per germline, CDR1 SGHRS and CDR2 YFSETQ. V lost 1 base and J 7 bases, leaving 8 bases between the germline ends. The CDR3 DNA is TGCGCCAGCAGCTTGACAGGGAGTGGCTACACCTTC. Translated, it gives CASSLTGSGYTF.

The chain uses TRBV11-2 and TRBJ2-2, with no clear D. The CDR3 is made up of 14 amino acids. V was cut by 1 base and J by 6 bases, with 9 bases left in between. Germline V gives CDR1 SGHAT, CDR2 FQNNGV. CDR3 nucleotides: TGTGCCAGCAGCTTAGTTAGGAGTCCCGGGGAGCTGTTTTTT. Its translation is CASSLVRSPGELFF. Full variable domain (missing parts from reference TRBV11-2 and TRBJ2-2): EAGVAQSPRYKIIEKRQSVAFWCNPISGHATLYWYQQILGQGPKLLIQFQNNGVVDDSQLPKDRFSAERLKGVDSTLKIQPAKLEDSAVYLCASSLVRSPGELFFGEGSRLTVL.

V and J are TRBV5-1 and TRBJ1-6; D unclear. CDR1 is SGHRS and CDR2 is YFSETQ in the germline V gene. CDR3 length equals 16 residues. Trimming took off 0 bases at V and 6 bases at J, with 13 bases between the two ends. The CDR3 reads CASSLEVQSGNSPLHF. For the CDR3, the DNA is TGCGCCAGCAGCTTGGAAGTACAGTCGGGTAATTCACCCCTCCACTTT.

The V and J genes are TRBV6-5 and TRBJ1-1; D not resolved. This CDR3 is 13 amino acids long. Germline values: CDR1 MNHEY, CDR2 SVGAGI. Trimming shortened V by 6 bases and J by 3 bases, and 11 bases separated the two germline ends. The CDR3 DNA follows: TGTGCCAGCAGACCCTCGGTGGACACTGAAGCTTTCTTT. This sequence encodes CASRPSVDTEAFF.

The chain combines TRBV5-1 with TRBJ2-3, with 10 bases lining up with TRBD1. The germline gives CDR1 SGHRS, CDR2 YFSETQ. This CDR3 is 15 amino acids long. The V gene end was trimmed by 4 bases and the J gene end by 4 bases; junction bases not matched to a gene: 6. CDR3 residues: CASSPGQGRSDTQYF. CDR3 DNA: TGCGCCAGCAGCCCGGGACAGGGGAGGTCAGATACGCAGTATTTT.

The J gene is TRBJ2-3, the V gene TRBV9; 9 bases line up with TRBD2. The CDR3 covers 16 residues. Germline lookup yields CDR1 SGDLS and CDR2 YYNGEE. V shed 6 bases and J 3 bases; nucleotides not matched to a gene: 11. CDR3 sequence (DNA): TGTGCCAGCAACCCTGGGGCCAGCGGGGGGACAGATACGCAGTATTTT. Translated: CASNPGASGGTDTQYF.

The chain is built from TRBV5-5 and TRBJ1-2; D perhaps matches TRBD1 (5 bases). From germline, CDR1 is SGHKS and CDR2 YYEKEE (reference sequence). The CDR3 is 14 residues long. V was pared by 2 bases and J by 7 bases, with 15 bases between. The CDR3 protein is CASSLAGTRGGYTF. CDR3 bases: TGTGCCAGCAGCTTAGCCGGGACCCGGGGTGGCTACACCTTC.

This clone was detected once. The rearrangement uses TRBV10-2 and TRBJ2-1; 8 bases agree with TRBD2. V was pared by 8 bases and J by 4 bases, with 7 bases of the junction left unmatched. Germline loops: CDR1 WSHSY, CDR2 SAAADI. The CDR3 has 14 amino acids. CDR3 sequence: CASRAGGPYNEQFF. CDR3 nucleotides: TGCGCCAGCCGGGCGGGAGGCCCTTACAATGAGCAGTTCTTC.